What follows describes a single TCR beta chain. In the authors' workflow: It was from reference gene primer amplification that nucleated cell counts were estimated. The data were produced by immunoSEQ multiplex PCR, yet TCRdb's version contains in-frame clones alone and is incomplete. The DNA gave D and trimming, while V, J and clone size come from that table. The table lists roughly 100,000 clones, approximately 84% of them singletons. The sample originates from a study of blood T cell repertoires in COVID-19. Germline loops: CDR1 MGHRA, CDR2 YSYEKL. Trimming took off 4 bases at V and 5 bases at J, with 17 bases between the two ends. CDR3 length equals 15 residues.

Source material: peripheral blood. The chain is built from TRBV4-1 and TRBJ1-1; unclear D gene. The clonotype comes from a middle-aged man with active or convalescent COVID-19. The CDR3 sequence: CASSPQEGGETEAFF. The CDR3 bases are TGCGCCAGCAGCCCCCAGGAGGGAGGAGAGACTGAAGCTTTCTTT.